This TCR beta chain was captured in a study of tumor-infiltrating lymphocytes in primary liver carcinoma. Without any cell sorting, about 19-32 mg of bulk tissue yielded co-extracted RNA and DNA. Patients had primary liver carcinoma treated by surgical resection. The CDR3 loop spans 15 amino acids. Trimming took off 10 bases at V and 11 bases at J, with 27 bases between the two ends. Germline CDR1 and CDR2: MGHRA and YSYEKL. Worth noting for this clonotype: Its antigen is still unknown.

Study findings and constraints: Present in all five tumor regions were only about 8-25% of the top clones.

Total RNA (around 0.45 ug) served as template for TCR beta cDNA synthesis primed by a constant-region primer. Three-round nested multiplex PCR performed with slightly modified ARM-PCR produced the TCR beta libraries. The first two PCR rounds used TRBV1-TRBV30 primers with a Cbeta primer, nine to eleven cycles each. Each CDR3 protein is one row after TCRdb ran MiXCR on the multiplex PCR reads. The data contain roughly 78,000 distinct CDR3 sequences, over 55% of them seen just once; the ten biggest clones take up approximately 14%. The J gene is TRBJ2-1, the V gene TRBV4-1, with no clear D. The specimen sequenced was liver tumor tissue from sampling region 4. The subset was: tumor region T4, right-lateral pole. This TCR was recovered from a woman aged 55-75 years with primary liver carcinoma and hepatitis B virus infection. This CDR3 reads CANSQDSVGYLQQFF. The CDR3 DNA follows: TGCGCCAACAGTCAAGATTCGGTAGGGTACCTTCAGCAGTTCTTC.